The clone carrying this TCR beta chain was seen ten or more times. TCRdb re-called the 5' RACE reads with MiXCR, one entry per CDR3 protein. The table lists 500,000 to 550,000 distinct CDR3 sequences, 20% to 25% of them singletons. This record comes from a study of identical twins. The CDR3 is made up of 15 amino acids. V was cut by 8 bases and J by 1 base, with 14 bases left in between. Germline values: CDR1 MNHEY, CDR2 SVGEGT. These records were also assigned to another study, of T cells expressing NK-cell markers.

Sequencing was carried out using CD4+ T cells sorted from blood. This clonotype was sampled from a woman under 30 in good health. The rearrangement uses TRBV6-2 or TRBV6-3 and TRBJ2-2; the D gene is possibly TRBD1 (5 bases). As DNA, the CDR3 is TGTGCCAGCCGAAGGGGCGGTGAGAACACCGGGGAGCTGTTTTTT. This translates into CASRRGGENTGELFF.